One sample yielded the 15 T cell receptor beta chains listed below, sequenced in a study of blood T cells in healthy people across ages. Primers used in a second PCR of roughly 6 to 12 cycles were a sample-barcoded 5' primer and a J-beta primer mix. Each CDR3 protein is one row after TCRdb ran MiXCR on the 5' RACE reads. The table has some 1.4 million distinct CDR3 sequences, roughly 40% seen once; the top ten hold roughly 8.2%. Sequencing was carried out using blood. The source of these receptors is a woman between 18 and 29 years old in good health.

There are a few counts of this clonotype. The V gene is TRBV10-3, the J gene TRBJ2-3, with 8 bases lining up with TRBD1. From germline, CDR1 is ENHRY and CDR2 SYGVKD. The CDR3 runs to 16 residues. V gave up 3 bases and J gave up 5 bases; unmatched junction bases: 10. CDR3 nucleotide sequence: TGTGCCATCAGTGATCCCGGACAGGGAGAGGGAGATACGCAGTATTTT. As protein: CAISDPGQGEGDTQYF.

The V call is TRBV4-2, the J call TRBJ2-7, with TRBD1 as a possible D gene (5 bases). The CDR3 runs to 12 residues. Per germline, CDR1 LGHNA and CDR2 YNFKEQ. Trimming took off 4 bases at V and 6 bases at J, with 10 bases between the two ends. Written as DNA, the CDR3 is TGTGCCAGCAGCCCTGACAGTTCCGAGCAGTACTTC. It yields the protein CASSPDSSEQYF.

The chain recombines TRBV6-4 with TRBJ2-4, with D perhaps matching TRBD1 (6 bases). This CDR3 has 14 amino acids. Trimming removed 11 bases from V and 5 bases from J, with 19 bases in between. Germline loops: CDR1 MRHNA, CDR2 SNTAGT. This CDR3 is CARTVGGEQNIQYF. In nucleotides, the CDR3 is TGTGCCCGTACGGTAGGGGGAGAACAAAACATTCAGTACTTC.

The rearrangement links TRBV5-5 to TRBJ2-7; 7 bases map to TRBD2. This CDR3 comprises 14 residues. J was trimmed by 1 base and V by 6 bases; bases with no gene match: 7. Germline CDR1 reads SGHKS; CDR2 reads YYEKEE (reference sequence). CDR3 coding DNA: TGTGCCAGCACCTTACCGGGGGGATCCTACGAGCAGTACTTC. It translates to CASTLPGGSYEQYF.

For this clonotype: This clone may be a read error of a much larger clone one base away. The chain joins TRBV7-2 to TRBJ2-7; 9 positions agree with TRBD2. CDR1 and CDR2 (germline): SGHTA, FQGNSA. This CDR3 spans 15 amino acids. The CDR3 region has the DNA TGTGCCTGCAGCTCCGTAGCGGGAGAAAACTACGAGCAGTACTTC. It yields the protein CACSSVAGENYEQYF.

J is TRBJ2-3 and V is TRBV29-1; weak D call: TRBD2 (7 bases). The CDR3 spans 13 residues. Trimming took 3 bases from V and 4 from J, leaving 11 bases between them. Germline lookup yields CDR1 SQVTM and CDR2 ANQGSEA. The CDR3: CSVERGGADTQYF. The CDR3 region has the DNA TGCAGCGTTGAGAGGGGGGGGGCAGATACGCAGTATTTT.

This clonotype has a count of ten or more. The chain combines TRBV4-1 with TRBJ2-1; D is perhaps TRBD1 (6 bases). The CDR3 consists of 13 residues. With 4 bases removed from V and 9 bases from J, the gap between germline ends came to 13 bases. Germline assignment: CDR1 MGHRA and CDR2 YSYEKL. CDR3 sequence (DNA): TGCGCCAGCAGCCCATCCGAGGGGGTTGAGCAGTTCTTC. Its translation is CASSPSEGVEQFF.

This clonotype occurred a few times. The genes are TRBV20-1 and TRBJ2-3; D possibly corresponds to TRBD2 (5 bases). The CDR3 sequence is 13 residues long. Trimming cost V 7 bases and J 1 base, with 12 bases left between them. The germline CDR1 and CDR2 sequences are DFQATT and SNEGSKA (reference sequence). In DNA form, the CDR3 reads TGCAGTGTCGAGGGTGCAGGCACAGATACGCAGTATTTT. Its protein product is CSVEGAGTDTQYF.

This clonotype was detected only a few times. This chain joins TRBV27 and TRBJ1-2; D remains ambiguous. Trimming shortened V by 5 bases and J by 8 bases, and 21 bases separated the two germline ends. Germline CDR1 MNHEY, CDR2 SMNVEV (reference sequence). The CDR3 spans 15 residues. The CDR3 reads CASSPYGLSAMGYTF. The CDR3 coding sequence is TGTGCCAGCAGTCCTTATGGGCTCAGCGCTATGGGCTACACCTTC.

The CDR3 here is CAWSGTGDEQYF. The CDR3 DNA is TGTGCCTGGAGTGGGACAGGGGACGAGCAGTACTTC. The chain joins TRBV30 to TRBJ2-5; TRBD1 agrees at 9 bases. Matching the DNA end better, TRBJ2-7 makes the J call doubtful. The CDR3 is 12 amino acids. Germline CDR1 reads GTSNPN; CDR2 reads SVGIG (reference sequence).

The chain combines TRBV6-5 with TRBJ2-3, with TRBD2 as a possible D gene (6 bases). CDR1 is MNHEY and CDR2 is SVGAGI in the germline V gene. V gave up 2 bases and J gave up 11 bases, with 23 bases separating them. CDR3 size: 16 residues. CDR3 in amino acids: CASSYLQGGTLRRQYF. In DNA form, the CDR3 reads TGTGCCAGCAGTTACCTCCAGGGCGGGACCCTGAGGAGGCAGTATTTT.

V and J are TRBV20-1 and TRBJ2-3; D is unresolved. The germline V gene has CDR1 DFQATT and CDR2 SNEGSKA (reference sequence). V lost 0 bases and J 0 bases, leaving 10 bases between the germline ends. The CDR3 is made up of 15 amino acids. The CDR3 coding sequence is TGCAGTGCTAGAGATTTCGCGGAGAGCACAGATACGCAGTATTTT. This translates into CSARDFAESTDTQYF.

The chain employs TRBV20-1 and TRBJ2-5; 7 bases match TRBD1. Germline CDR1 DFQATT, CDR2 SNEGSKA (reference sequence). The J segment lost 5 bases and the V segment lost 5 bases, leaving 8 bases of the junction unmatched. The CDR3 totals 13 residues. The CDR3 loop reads CSASSGQPETQYF. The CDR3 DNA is TGCAGTGCTTCCTCGGGACAGCCTGAGACCCAGTACTTC.

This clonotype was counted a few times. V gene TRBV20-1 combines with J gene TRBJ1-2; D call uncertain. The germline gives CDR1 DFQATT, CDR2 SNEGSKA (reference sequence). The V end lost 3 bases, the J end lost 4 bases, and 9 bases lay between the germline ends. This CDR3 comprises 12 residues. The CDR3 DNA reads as TGCAGTGCTAGTCCCAATTCCTATGGCTACACCTTC. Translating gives CSASPNSYGYTF.

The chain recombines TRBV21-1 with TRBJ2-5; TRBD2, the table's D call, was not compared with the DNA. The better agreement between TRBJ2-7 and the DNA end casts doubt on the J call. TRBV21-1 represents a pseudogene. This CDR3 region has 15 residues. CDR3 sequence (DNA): TGTGCCAGCAGCAAAGGTGGAGGGAGCCGGTACGAGCAGTACTTC. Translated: CASSKGGGSRYEQYF.